These 9 T cell receptor beta chains were all obtained from the same sample, sequenced in a study. Tregs were sorted as CD4+CD25+CD127-/low cells. TCRdb re-called the 5' RACE reads with MiXCR, one entry per CDR3 protein. The sample lists fewer than 65,000 distinct CDR3 sequences, less than 25% occurring once. The sample comprised tumor-infiltrating Tregs sorted from the breast tumor. The receptors derive from a female donor with breast cancer.

This clonotype was seen at least ten times. Sequence at one end of the junction differs from germline and may be a read error. This chain uses TRBV7-7 with TRBJ2-1, with 14 bases identical to TRBD2. The CDR3 consists of 15 residues. CDR1 and CDR2 (germline): SSHAT, FNYEAQ (reference sequence). DNA for the CDR3: TGTGCTAGCAGCCCGACTAGCGGGAGGGAGCATGAGCAGTTCTTC. Translation gives CASSPTSGREHEQFF.

This clonotype was seen many times. The chain uses TRBV20-1 and TRBJ2-7, with D unclear. V was cut by 7 bases and J by 4 bases, with 11 bases left in between. The CDR3 is 11 amino acids. The germline CDR1 and CDR2 sequences are DFQATT and SNEGSKA (reference sequence). The CDR3 loop reads CSVEPQYEQYF. As DNA, the CDR3 is TGCAGTGTAGAGCCCCAGTACGAGCAGTACTTC.

This clonotype appeared a few times. V and J are TRBV20-1 and TRBJ1-2; 9 nucleotides line up with TRBD1. The CDR3 contains 18 residues. CDR1 DFQATT and CDR2 SNEGSKA come from the germline V gene (reference sequence). With 0 bases clipped from V and 0 bases from J, the junction kept 11 bases outside the gene matches. CDR3 amino acids: CSARDPNSGTGSNYGYTF. The CDR3 DNA follows: TGCAGTGCTAGAGATCCAAATTCCGGGACAGGGTCTAACTATGGCTACACCTTC.

In this sample, this clonotype turned up many times. The rearrangement links TRBV7-2 to TRBJ1-5, with TRBD1 identical over 7 bases. V lost 2 bases and J lost 0; bases outside the gene matches: 1. This CDR3 region has 15 residues. The germline V gene encodes CDR1 SGHTA and CDR2 FQGNSA. CDR3 sequence reads: CASSLSGGSNQPQHF. The CDR3 DNA is TGTGCCAGCAGCTTATCAGGGGGTAGCAATCAGCCCCAGCATTTT.

This clonotype was detected only a few times. The gene calls are TRBV2 and TRBJ2-5; 11 bases map to TRBD1. Germline V gene data show CDR1 as SNHLY and CDR2 as FYNNEI. CDR3 size: 15 residues. V was pared by 2 bases and J by 4 bases, with 3 bases of the junction left unmatched. DNA for the CDR3: TGTGCCAGCAGTGAACGGACAGGGGGCTTAGAGACCCAGTACTTC. As protein: CASSERTGGLETQYF.

The table lists this clonotype with a few counts. This rearrangement joins TRBV20-1 to TRBJ1-3; D remains ambiguous. The CDR3 is 18 residues long. The germline V gene has CDR1 DFQATT and CDR2 SNEGSKA (reference sequence). V gave up 0 bases and J gave up 2 bases, with 20 bases separating them. The CDR3 DNA follows: TGCAGTGCTAGAGATAATAGGGTCTCAAGATGGGCTGGAAACACCATATATTTT. Its translation: CSARDNRVSRWAGNTIYF.

This clonotype is termed medium-sized. V usage is TRBV6-5 and J usage is TRBJ2-3; 9 nucleotides agree with TRBD1. Germline CDR1 reads MNHEY; CDR2 reads SVGAGI. The V segment lost 6 bases and the J segment 1 base; nucleotides outside the gene matches: 2. This CDR3 has 14 residues. The CDR3 nucleotides read TGTGCCAGCAGAAGGACAGGGGGCACAGATACGCAGTATTTT. Its translation: CASRRTGGTDTQYF.

The chain has TRBV7-2 and TRBJ2-2; D might be TRBD2 (5 bases). The CDR3 is 13 amino acids. The germline V gene encodes CDR1 SGHTA and CDR2 FQGNSA. The V and J ends lost 8 bases and 7 bases respectively, with 14 bases between them. CDR3 nucleotide sequence: TGTGCCAGCGGCTCTTCGGGGAACGGGGAGCTGTTTTTT. As protein: CASGSSGNGELFF. Supplemented by reference TRBV7-2 and TRBJ2-2, the full variable domain reads GAGVSQSPSNKVTEKGKDVELRCDPISGHTALYWYRQSLGQGLEFLIYFQGNSAPDKSGLPSDRFSAERTGGSVSTLTIQRTQQEDSAVYLCASGSSGNGELFFGEGSRLTVL.

Many counts were recorded for this clonotype. The J gene is TRBJ1-1, the V gene TRBV20-1; no definite D call. The CDR3 length is 14 residues. Germline V gene lookup returns CDR1 DFQATT and CDR2 SNEGSKA (reference sequence). Trimming removed 5 bases from V and 2 bases from J, with 15 bases in between. In DNA, the CDR3 is TGCAGTGCTCAGGTTGGGAGATTAAACACTGAAGCTTTCTTT. Its translation: CSAQVGRLNTEAFF.